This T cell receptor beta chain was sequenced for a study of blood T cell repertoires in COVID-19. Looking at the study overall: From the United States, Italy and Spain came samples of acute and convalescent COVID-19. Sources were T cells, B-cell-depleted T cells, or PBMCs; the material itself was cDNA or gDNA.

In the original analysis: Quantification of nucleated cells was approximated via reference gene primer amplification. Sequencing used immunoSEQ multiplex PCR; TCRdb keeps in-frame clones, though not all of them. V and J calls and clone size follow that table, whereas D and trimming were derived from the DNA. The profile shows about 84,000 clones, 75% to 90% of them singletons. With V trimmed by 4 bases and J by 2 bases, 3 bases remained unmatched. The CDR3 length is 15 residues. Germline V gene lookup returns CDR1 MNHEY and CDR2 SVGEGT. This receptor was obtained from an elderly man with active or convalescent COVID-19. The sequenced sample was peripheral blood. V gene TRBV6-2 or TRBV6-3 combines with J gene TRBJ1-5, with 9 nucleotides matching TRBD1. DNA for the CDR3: TGTGCCAGCAGTTCACAGGGGGCAGGCAATCAGCCCCAGCATTTT. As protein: CASSSQGAGNQPQHF.